The entry below gives a single T cell receptor beta chain sequence along with its context. Antigen specificity is unknown. The method was immunoSEQ multiplex PCR; TCRdb's version includes in-frame clones alone and lacks a portion of them. The sample yields some 120,000 clones, approximately 83% seen once. V lost 0 bases, J lost 0 bases, and 9 bases lay in between. Germline loops: CDR1 SGHDT, CDR2 YYEEEE. The CDR3 sequence is 16 residues long. The record originates from a study of T cell responses to AZD1222 COVID-19 vaccine. General study results and limits: Seropositive AZD1222 recipients at baseline numbered only 5 to 7. Within unmutated variant regions lay the reported targets of nearly half of spike-specific TCRs. In a largely white British group with more females than males, clonal diversity was possibly underestimated. Spike-specific TCR repertoires showed rising breadth and depth after two AZD1222 doses.

The specimen was peripheral blood, collected on day 0 of MenACWY control vaccination. This receptor was identified in an adult in good health. The chain couples TRBV5-6 to TRBJ2-2; maybe TRBD1 (5 bases). The chain's CDR3 is CASSLAGFANTGELFF. The CDR3 region has the DNA TGTGCCAGCAGCTTGGCAGGGTTCGCGAACACCGGGGAGCTGTTTTTT.